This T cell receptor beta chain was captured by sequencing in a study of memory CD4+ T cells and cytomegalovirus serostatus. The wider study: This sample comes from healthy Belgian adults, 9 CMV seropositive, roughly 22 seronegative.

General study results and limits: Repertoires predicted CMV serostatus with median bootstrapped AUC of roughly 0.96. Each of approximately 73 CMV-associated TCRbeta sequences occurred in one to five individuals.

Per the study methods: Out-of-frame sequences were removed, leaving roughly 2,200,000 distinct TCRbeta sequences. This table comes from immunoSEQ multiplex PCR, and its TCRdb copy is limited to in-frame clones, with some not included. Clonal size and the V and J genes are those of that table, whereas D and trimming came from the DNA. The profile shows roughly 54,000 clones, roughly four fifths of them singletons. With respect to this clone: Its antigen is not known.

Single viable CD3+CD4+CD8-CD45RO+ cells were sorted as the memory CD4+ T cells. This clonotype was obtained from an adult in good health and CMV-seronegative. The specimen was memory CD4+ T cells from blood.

The chain's CDR3 is CASSVAGLAGSTDTQYF. CDR3 bases: TGTGCCAGCAGCGTAGCAGGGCTAGCGGGAAGCACAGATACGCAGTATTTT. The chain combines TRBV9 with TRBJ2-3; 9 bases line up with TRBD2. The germline V gene has CDR1 SGDLS and CDR2 YYNGEE. V shed 0 bases, J shed 0 bases, and the junction held 5 bases outside the gene matches. This CDR3 has 17 amino acids.